These T cell receptor beta chains were read from a single sample in a study of tumor-infiltrating lymphocytes in localized non-small cell lung cancer. The repertoire was sequenced with immunoSEQ multiplex PCR; TCRdb's copy has only in-frame clones and lacks some. The sample includes about 16,000 clones, around 80% of them seen just once. Sequenced: lung tumor tissue. Every receptor here comes from a human donor with non-small cell lung cancer. Both conserved end residues are part of each CDR3.

TRBV4-2,TRBJ2-2,16,CASSQVAGGNTGELFF
TRBV30,TRBJ1-4,15,CAWSPLGATNEKLFF
TRBV18,TRBJ2-6,14,CASSPSGGANVLTF
TRBV13,TRBJ2-7,15,CASSSSGGSFYEQYF
TRBV5-6,TRBJ1-3,15,CASSLLLGSGNTIYF
TRBV11-3,TRBJ2-1,12,CASSRLEGEQFF
TRBV7-2,TRBJ1-5,16,CASSLEGQGGNQPQHF
TRBV14,TRBJ2-5,14,CASSQGTAQETQYF
TRBV2,TRBJ2-7,14,CASSGAGGPYEQYF
TRBV7-9,TRBJ2-7,14,CASSSQWEWDEQYF
TRBV11-2,TRBJ1-2,15,CASSLDRGRGYGYTF
TRBV5-4,TRBJ2-3,14,CASSPAGGADTQYF
TRBV29-1,TRBJ2-1,14,CSVLFGVIYNEQFF
TRBV4-3,TRBJ1-3,16,CASSQDRDSSGNTIYF
TRBV6-6,TRBJ1-1,13,CASSYSLVSEAFF
TRBV9,TRBJ2-5,14,CASSVGVGFETQYF
TRBV5-4,TRBJ2-7,16,CASSLDREGASYEQYF
TRBV7-9,TRBJ1-1,14,CASKIQGTSTEAFF
TRBV19,TRBJ2-1,15,CASSPLWGEYNEQFF
TRBV29-1,TRBJ1-3,13,CSVVPFSGNTIYF
TRBV9,TRBJ2-2,15,CASSVVDGRPGELFF
TRBV9,TRBJ2-3,16,CASSVAGGASTDTQYF
TRBV19,TRBJ1-4,14,CASSIRHNNEKLFF
TRBV4-1,TRBJ2-2,16,CASSVPGQVNTGELFF
TRBV6-5,TRBJ2-3,15,CASSYSRLHTDTQYF
TRBV5-1,TRBJ2-7,20,CASSSNPNPIWRTSSYEQYF
TRBV5-1,TRBJ2-7,14,CASSFGPGAGEQYF
TRBV10-3,TRBJ2-1,14,CAISASAGANEQFF
TRBV19,TRBJ1-4,13,CASSPRRIEKLFF
TRBV27,TRBJ2-5,12,CASGFPQETQYF
TRBV9,TRBJ2-7,14,CASSPPNDPYEQYF
TRBV7-8,TRBJ1-1,15,CASSLTGTANTEAFF
TRBV7-9,TRBJ2-6,19,CASSLDRRSLSSGANVLTF
TRBV18,TRBJ1-5,13,CASSQGGTRAQHF
TRBV28,TRBJ1-1,13,CASSLGGRTEAFF
TRBV5-1,TRBJ2-3,17,CASSLVLAGGPEDTQYF
TRBV29-1,TRBJ1-1,14,CSVRYETGGSEAFF
TRBV7-2,TRBJ2-7,15,CASSLQLAGVGEQYF
TRBV9,TRBJ2-5,14,CASSPLEGRETQYF
TRBV29-1,TRBJ2-3,12,CSVAAGVFTQYF
TRBV5-1,TRBJ1-1,13,CATKTGEGTEAFF
TRBV30,TRBJ1-2,11,CAWNTNYGYTF
TRBV5-1,TRBJ2-1,15,CASSLLAGGYNEQFF
TRBV23-1,TRBJ2-2,16,CASSQYKPGTTGELFF
TRBV19,TRBJ2-5,11,CASGLQETQYF
TRBV1,TRBJ2-1,16,CTSSQAGTSGRGEQFF
TRBV2,TRBJ1-6,12,CASSEGYSPLHF
TRBV5-5,TRBJ1-4,11,CASSLQEKLFF
TRBV27,TRBJ2-1,12,CASSTGGRVQFF
TRBV7-2,TRBJ2-1,15,CASSRKKTGNNEQFF
TRBV28,TRBJ1-2,13,CASSFRLNYGYTF